The 4 T cell receptor beta chains reported below all come from one sample, sequenced in a study of circulating CD8 cells and anti-PD-1 response in melanoma (TCRdb year 2020). Four subsets defined by PD-1 and/or TIGIT were sorted from live CD3+CD8+TCRalphabeta+ cells on a BD FACSAria II cell sorter. Data came from a NextSeq 500. TCR libraries were prepared from approximately 14 ng of total RNA with the QIAseq Immune Repertoire RNA Library Kit, Human TCR Panel. TCRdb trimmed the raw reads at Q25, called clones with MiXCR and kept productive beta chains. Identical CDR3 protein sequences are pooled into one entry, listed with their most common genes and DNA. This sample lists more than 950 distinct CDR3 sequences; over 7.5% were detected once. In total, the top ten clones hold about a third of the sample. Sequences were derived from CD8+ T cells from PBMCs, sampled at baseline or after one month of anti-PD-1 therapy (not recorded which). These receptors came from a human donor with melanoma.

By share of the sample, this clonotype is medium-sized. The J gene is TRBJ2-1, the V gene TRBV19, with D perhaps TRBD2 (6 bases). This CDR3 contains 14 residues. V was trimmed by 3 bases and J by 4 bases, leaving 10 bases between them. Germline values: CDR1 LNHDA, CDR2 SQIVND (reference sequence). The CDR3 bases are TGTGCCAGTAGTATGCTAGCGAGTTACAATGAGCAGTTCTTC. Amino acids: CASSMLASYNEQFF.

This clonotype is medium-sized. This chain joins TRBV29-1 and TRBJ1-2; D not certain. V was clipped by 3 bases and J by 4 bases, with 15 bases between them. CDR1 SQVTM and CDR2 ANQGSEA come from the germline V gene. The CDR3 is 14 amino acids. For the CDR3, the DNA is TGCAGCGTTGAGAGGGTCGACCTTTTCTATGGCTACACCTTC. Residues: CSVERVDLFYGYTF. The complete variable domain, with remaining parts taken from reference TRBV29-1 and TRBJ1-2, reads SAVISQKPSRDICQRGTSLTIQCQVDSQVTMMFWYRQQPGQSLTLIATANQGSEATYESGFVIDKFPISRPNLTFSTLTVSNMSPEDSSIYLCSVERVDLFYGYTFGSGTRLTVV.

As for this clonotype: A much larger clone differs from this one at a single base, so this may be a read error. It is likely a read error, because the conserved phenylalanine at the end of the CDR3 is missing. CDR3 region: CASSSPEDREESGANVLTS. Written as DNA, the CDR3 is TGTGCCAGCAGCAGCCCCGAGGACAGGGAGGAGTCCGGGGCCAACGTCCTGACTTCC. The chain recombines TRBV4-2 with TRBJ2-6; 8 bases agree with TRBD1. V was pared by 5 bases and J by 4 bases, with 16 bases of the junction left unmatched. The CDR3 spans 19 residues. The germline gives CDR1 LGHNA, CDR2 YNFKEQ.

With regard to this clonotype: This may stem from a read error, because a much larger clone lies one nucleotide away. The rearrangement links TRBV10-3 to TRBJ2-3; no definite D call. From germline, CDR1 is ENHRY and CDR2 SYGVKD. V was shortened by 6 bases and J by 0 bases, with 13 bases between the two germline ends. CDR3 length equals 15 residues. The CDR3 DNA reads as TGTGCCATCAGGCCGACAACTACTAGCACAGATACGCAGTATTTT. It encodes CAIRPTTTSTDTQYF.